Listed below are T cell receptor beta chains from one sample, sequenced in a study of shared clonotypes between healthy human individuals. The method was immunoSEQ multiplex PCR; TCRdb's version includes in-frame clones alone and lacks a portion of them. The top ten clones hold about 1.8% of a sample with millions of clones, approximately 94% of them seen once. Material for sequencing was naive CD8+ T cells from PBMCs. The source is a man younger than 30 in good health. Some clones in this sample may be carry-over from other donors' samples. The conserved cysteine and the conserved F or W are not part of the CDR3 here. Only some rows state a clone size, as once, few, many or a class for expanded clones.

abundance | v_gene | CDR3aa
NA | TRBV5-6 | ASSKLSSGNRVHTGELF
NA | TRBV4-2 | ASSQGTSGYPYEQY
NA | TRBV6-5 | ASSSGTGLNQPQH
NA | TRBV28 | ASILGRTINNEQF
NA | TRBV7-8 | ASSLVRTGLTGELF
once | TRBV28 | ASSSPGTDNQPQH
NA | TRBV2 | ASIPGGSSYEQY
few | TRBV28 | ASSSGTGRWPQH
NA | TRBV4-1 | ASSLWGQGLYEQY
NA | TRBV25-1 | ASLGGRAEEQF
NA | TRBV4-2 | ASSLGLAGEAPLDNEQF
once | TRBV6-1 | ASSELQGALGANVLT
NA | TRBV6-5 | ASRLDRAGTEAF
NA | TRBV30 | AWSVLGSSKNIQY
once | TRBV7-8 | ASSLATGTSIYNEQF
NA | TRBV28 | ASSRIDSRDYGYT
NA | TRBV5-1 | ASSPGTGLYEQY
once | TRBV27 | ASSRNSRHANTGELF
NA | TRBV21-1 | ASSEGTGEETQY
NA | TRBV20-1 | SARAGTRTF
NA | TRBV27 | ASSLSGYGYEQY
NA | TRBV27 | ASSLEPLSTVNYGYT
NA | TRBV28 | ASSLLRNQPQH
NA | TRBV5-6 | ASSSAGIYTGELF
NA | TRBV13 | ASSATGTPTAYEQY
NA | TRBV9 | ASSVDGGGNTIY
NA | TRBV15 | ATSRDPRGRSNQPQH
NA | TRBV27 | ASSGREYPEQY
NA | TRBV28 | ASSLLFAGGPLNEQF
NA | TRBV9 | ASSGWDNEQF
NA | TRBV5-6 | ASSLAGGNYGYT
NA | TRBV2 | ASIPGTDLNTEAF
NA | TRBV7-2 | ASSPLPGTGPYEQY
NA | TRBV13 | ASSKTGDGEETQY